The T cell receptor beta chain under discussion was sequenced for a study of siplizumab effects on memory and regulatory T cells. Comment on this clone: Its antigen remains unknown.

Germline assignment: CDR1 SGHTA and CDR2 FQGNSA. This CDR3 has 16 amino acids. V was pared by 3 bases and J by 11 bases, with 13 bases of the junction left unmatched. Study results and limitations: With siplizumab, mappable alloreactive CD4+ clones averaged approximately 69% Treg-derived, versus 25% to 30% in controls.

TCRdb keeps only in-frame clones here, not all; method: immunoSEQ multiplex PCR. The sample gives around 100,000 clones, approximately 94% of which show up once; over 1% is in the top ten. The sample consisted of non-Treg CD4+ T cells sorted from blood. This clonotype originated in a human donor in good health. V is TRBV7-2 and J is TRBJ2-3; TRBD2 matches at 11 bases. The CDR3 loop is CASSLLAGGPTPKQYF. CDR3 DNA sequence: TGTGCCAGCAGCTTGTTAGCGGGAGGGCCTACCCCTAAGCAGTATTTT.